The sequence of this TCR beta chain was determined in a study of T cell responses to AZD1222 COVID-19 vaccine. As concerns this clone: The antigen is undetermined.

Study-wide results and caveats: The study identified only a handful of AZD1222 recipients as seropositive at baseline. Increases in Spike-specific TCR breadth and depth were seen after two AZD1222 doses. Among vaccine-associated CD4 TCRs, coverage spanned spike, with dominance at 160-218 and 743-854. Reportedly, nearly half of unique spike TCRs recognized epitopes outside B.1.351/B.1.1.7 mutations.

This table comes from immunoSEQ multiplex PCR, and its TCRdb copy is limited to in-frame clones, with some not included. The sample includes approximately 150,000 clones, about 90% of them seen just once. The specimen comprised peripheral blood, sampled on day 0 of MenACWY control vaccination. The origin of this receptor is an adult in good health.

In DNA form, the CDR3 reads TGTGCCAGCTTATATGGGGGGCTAGCGGGAGACTCCTACGAGCAGTACTTC. Amino acids: CASLYGGLAGDSYEQYF. The genes are TRBV2 and TRBJ2-7; TRBD2 matches 10 bases. Germline CDR1 reads SNHLY; CDR2 reads FYNNEI. This CDR3 comprises 17 residues. V shed 8 bases and J 0 bases; nucleotides not matched to a gene: 13.